One and the same sample provided the 23 T cell receptor beta chains below, sequenced in a study of shared T cell receptors in the human thymus. Assay: immunoSEQ multiplex PCR; the TCRdb copy retains only in-frame clones and omits some. The sample comprises some 720,000 clones, around 89% of which are singletons, and 0.008% to 0.011% rests with the top ten. The same sample was also studied in work on human thymus T cells.

The sequenced material came from thymocytes. These receptor sequences come from a boy in the first two years of life with a congenital heart defect.

The chain carries TRBV4-3 and TRBJ2-7; maybe TRBD1 (5 bases). The germline V and J ends were trimmed by 1 base and 0 bases, with 13 bases remaining between them. The germline V gene has CDR1 LGHNA and CDR2 YSLEER. This CDR3 has 16 residues. The CDR3 nucleotides read TGCGCCAGCAGCCAAGGCCCGGACATGAGCTCCTACGAGCAGTACTTC. Translating it yields CASSQGPDMSSYEQYF.

The CDR3 region is CASRPGQGWNTIYF. The DNA of the CDR3 is TGTGCCAGCAGGCCTGGACAGGGCTGGAACACCATATATTTT. The chain couples TRBV27 to TRBJ1-3, with TRBD1 matching 8 bases. The CDR3 has 14 residues. With V trimmed by 6 bases and J by 7 bases, 8 bases remained unmatched. Per the germline V gene, CDR1 is MNHEY and CDR2 is SMNVEV (reference sequence).

The genes are TRBV29-1 and TRBJ1-2, with D unresolved. Between the trimmed V and J ends, which lost 0 bases and 8 bases, there was a span of 7 bases. This CDR3 is 11 amino acids long. Germline CDR1 SQVTM, CDR2 ANQGSEA. The CDR3 here is CSVEDPGGYTF. CDR3 sequence (DNA): TGCAGCGTTGAAGATCCTGGCGGCTACACCTTC.

This clone was observed a single time. The chain employs TRBV27 and TRBJ2-4; TRBD2 is a possible D gene (6 bases). Germline V gene lookup returns CDR1 MNHEY and CDR2 SMNVEV (reference sequence). Trimming left V 6 bases short and J 9 bases short, with 33 bases between. This CDR3 has 19 amino acids. CDR3 bases: TGTGCCAGCAGCCTCCATACCCCCGGGACTCGTACAACTCGGAGCATTCAGTACTTC. This sequence encodes CASSLHTPGTRTTRSIQYF.

The chain recombines TRBV11-3 with TRBJ2-1; a possible D gene is TRBD2 (6 bases). The CDR3 covers 15 residues. In germline, CDR1 is SGHNT, CDR2 YENEEA. The germline V and J ends were trimmed by 4 bases and 2 bases, with 12 bases remaining between them. The CDR3 DNA reads TGTGCCAGCAGCTCCCGGGAGAAGCCCTACAATGAGCAGTTCTTC. It codes for CASSSREKPYNEQFF.

The V gene is TRBV30, the J gene TRBJ2-3; 10 bases line up with TRBD2. CDR3 length: 15 amino acids. Losses at the gene ends were 2 bases for V and 4 bases for J; bases not matched to a gene: 6. Germline loops: CDR1 GTSNPN, CDR2 SVGIG (reference sequence). CDR3 in amino acids: CAWSKLAGPADTQYF. The DNA of the CDR3 is TGTGCCTGGAGTAAACTAGCGGGACCCGCAGATACGCAGTATTTT.

This clone has a handful of counts. This chain uses TRBV19 with TRBJ1-5; D may be TRBD1 (5 bases). Per the germline V gene, CDR1 is LNHDA and CDR2 is SQIVND (reference sequence). V lost 6 bases and J 2 bases, leaving 8 bases between the germline ends. The CDR3 is made up of 13 amino acids. The CDR3 DNA sequence: TGTGCCAGTAGCAGGGAAGGCAATCAGCCCCAGCATTTT. Translating gives CASSREGNQPQHF.

This chain connects TRBV28 to TRBJ1-5; TRBD1 matches 7 bases. The CDR3 has 16 amino acids. Trimming at V came to 3 bases and at J to 4 bases, leaving 9 bases not matched to a gene. Germline CDR1 MDHEN, CDR2 SYDVKM. CDR3 nucleotide sequence: TGTGCCAGCAGTTTCCCCCCGACAGGGAATAATCAGCCCCAGCATTTT. Encoded protein: CASSFPPTGNNQPQHF. Complete variable domain (other parts from reference TRBV28 and TRBJ1-5): DVKVTQSSRYLVKRTGEKVFLECVQDMDHENMFWYRQDPGLGLRLIYFSYDVKMKEKGDIPEGYSVSREKKERFSLILESASTNQTSMYLCASSFPPTGNNQPQHFGDGTRLSIL.

V and J are TRBV27 and TRBJ2-5; the D is unclear. This CDR3 is 13 amino acids long. V lost 6 bases to trimming and J lost 2 bases, with 10 bases between them. CDR1 is MNHEY, CDR2 SMNVEV, per germline (reference sequence). CDR3 sequence (DNA): TGTGCCAGCAGGGCAGGCCCGCAAGAGACCCAGTACTTC. Amino acids: CASRAGPQETQYF.

Here the CDR3 reads CASSLGTGGGNTGELFF. In nucleotides, the CDR3 is TGTGCCAGCAGCTTGGGGACAGGAGGAGGAAACACCGGGGAGCTGTTTTTT. The rearrangement joins TRBV5-4 to TRBJ2-2, with 7 bases that match TRBD1. This CDR3 contains 17 residues. V lost 0 bases and J lost 2; bases outside the gene matches: 7. Germline V gives CDR1 SGHNT, CDR2 YYREEE (reference sequence). Full variable domain (outside the CDR3, taken from reference TRBV5-4 and TRBJ2-2): ETGVTQSPTHLIKTRGQQVTLRCSSQSGHNTVSWYQQALGQGPQFIFQYYREEENGRGNFPPRFSGLQFPNYSSELNVNALELDDSALYLCASSLGTGGGNTGELFFGEGSRLTVL.

On this clone: One end of the junction does not line up with germline, which may come from a read error. The chain couples TRBV30 to TRBJ1-4; a weak D match, TRBD1 (5 bases). Germline values: CDR1 GTSNPN, CDR2 SVGIG (reference sequence). The CDR3 totals 14 residues. The CDR3 coding sequence is TGTGCCTGGAGCGATCGGGGGGTGAATGAAAAGCTGTTTTTT. It is translated as CAWSDRGVNEKLFF.

The J gene is TRBJ2-5, the V gene TRBV28; 14 nucleotides line up with TRBD2. The CDR3 runs to 17 residues. Germline CDR1 and CDR2: MDHEN and SYDVKM. With 5 bases clipped from V and 3 bases from J, the junction kept 8 bases outside the gene matches. Here the CDR3 reads CASSPPGTSGREETQYF. CDR3 nucleotide sequence: TGTGCCAGCAGTCCACCGGGGACTAGCGGGAGAGAAGAGACCCAGTACTTC.

The CDR3: CASGLDRGCPFRYEQYF. The DNA of the CDR3 is TGTGCCAGCGGGCTGGACAGGGGATGTCCCTTCCGCTACGAGCAGTACTTC. The rearrangement uses TRBV5-6 and TRBJ2-7; TRBD1 agrees at 9 bases. V gave up 7 bases and J gave up 3 bases; unmatched junction bases: 17. CDR1 and CDR2 (germline): SGHDT, YYEEEE. This CDR3 contains 17 residues.

As to this clone: Other DNA variants within this sample encode the same CDR3. The chain links TRBV5-1 to TRBJ2-4; D remains unclear. Germline values: CDR1 SGHRS, CDR2 YFSETQ. V dropped 3 bases and J dropped 5 bases, with 6 bases sitting between them. CDR3 size: 12 residues. CDR3 protein: CASSSGENIQYF. The CDR3 DNA reads TGCGCCAGCAGCTCCGGAGAAAACATTCAGTACTTC.

The V gene is TRBV11-3, the J gene TRBJ1-2; TRBD1 might be the D (5 bases). Germline lookup yields CDR1 SGHNT and CDR2 YENEEA. CDR3 length: 18 amino acids. The germline V and J ends were trimmed by 5 bases and 0 bases, with 22 bases remaining between them. The CDR3 sequence is CASSILPRREGANYGYTF. CDR3 DNA sequence: TGTGCCAGCAGCATCCTCCCTAGGCGCGAAGGGGCTAACTATGGCTACACCTTC.

V and J are TRBV10-3 and TRBJ2-5; maybe TRBD2 (5 bases). The CDR3 loop spans 13 amino acids. From germline, CDR1 is ENHRY and CDR2 SYGVKD. V dropped 8 bases and J dropped 1 base, with 11 bases sitting between them. Here the CDR3 DNA reads TGTGCCATCGGGAGCGGCAGCCAAGAGACCCAGTACTTC. It yields the protein CAIGSGSQETQYF.

The chain employs TRBV4-3 and TRBJ2-5, with TRBD2 identical over 12 bases. With V trimmed by 7 bases and J by 11 bases, 20 bases remained unmatched. The CDR3 consists of 17 residues. Germline assignment: CDR1 LGHNA and CDR2 YSLEER. For the CDR3, the DNA is TGCGCCAGCACCCAGACTGCCACTAGCGGGAGGCGGGAAGAGCAGTACTTC. It is translated as CASTQTATSGRREEQYF.

This chain uses TRBV15 with TRBJ2-1; maybe TRBD2 (5 bases). The germline V gene has CDR1 LNHNV and CDR2 YYDKDF (reference sequence). The CDR3 is 13 amino acids. V gave up 0 bases and J gave up 10 bases, with 10 bases separating them. The CDR3 spells CATSRDTSGEQFF. As DNA, the CDR3 is TGTGCCACCAGCAGAGACACTAGTGGAGAGCAGTTCTTC.

The gene calls are TRBV27 and TRBJ2-3; D may be TRBD2 (6 bases). Germline V gene sequence: CDR1 MNHEY, CDR2 SMNVEV (reference sequence). This CDR3 is built from 14 residues. V lost 5 bases to trimming and J lost 6 bases, with 15 bases between them. The chain's CDR3 is CASSPRDLPDTQYF. The CDR3, as DNA: TGTGCCAGCAGTCCAAGGGACTTGCCGGATACGCAGTATTTT.

J is TRBJ1-1 and V is TRBV19, with 8 positions matching TRBD1. Germline CDR1 is LNHDA and CDR2 is SQIVND (reference sequence). The CDR3 covers 16 residues. J lost 1 base, V lost 3 bases, and 7 bases had no gene match. The CDR3 loop reads CASSIRTGQGNTEAFF. As DNA, the CDR3 is TGTGCCAGTAGTATTCGTACTGGACAGGGGAACACTGAAGCTTTCTTT.

This clone has only one observation. The rearrangement links TRBV29-1 to TRBJ1-1, with D possibly being TRBD1 (5 bases). The length of the CDR3 is 13 residues. Trimming took off 6 bases at V and 5 bases at J, with 16 bases between the two ends. CDR1 and CDR2 (germline): SQVTM, ANQGSEA. CDR3 DNA sequence: TGCAGCGTCCCCTATAGGGGTGGAACTGAAGCTTTCTTT. Encoded protein: CSVPYRGGTEAFF. Full variable domain (rest looked up from reference TRBV29-1 and TRBJ1-1): SAVISQKPSRDICQRGTSLTIQCQVDSQVTMMFWYRQQPGQSLTLIATANQGSEATYESGFVIDKFPISRPNLTFSTLTVSNMSPEDSSIYLCSVPYRGGTEAFFGQGTRLTVV.

The V call is TRBV2, the J call TRBJ2-7; a weak D match, TRBD1 (6 bases). CDR1 is SNHLY and CDR2 is FYNNEI in the germline V gene. CDR3 length: 13 residues. V was shortened by 4 bases and J by 6 bases, with 13 bases between the two germline ends. CDR3 DNA sequence: TGTGCCAGCAGTGCTGGACAGTCCGGCGAGCAGTACTTC. This translates into CASSAGQSGEQYF.

CDR3 bases: TGTGCCAGCAAAGCGGGAGGGCCCTCGGGCTACTACGAGCAGTACTTC. It translates to CASKAGGPSGYYEQYF. The V call is TRBV25-1, the J call TRBJ2-7, with 10 bases lining up with TRBD2. The CDR3 is 16 residues long. Germline-derived CDR1 and CDR2 are MGHDK and SYGVNS. Trimming took 7 bases from V and 3 from J; bases not matched to a gene: 12.